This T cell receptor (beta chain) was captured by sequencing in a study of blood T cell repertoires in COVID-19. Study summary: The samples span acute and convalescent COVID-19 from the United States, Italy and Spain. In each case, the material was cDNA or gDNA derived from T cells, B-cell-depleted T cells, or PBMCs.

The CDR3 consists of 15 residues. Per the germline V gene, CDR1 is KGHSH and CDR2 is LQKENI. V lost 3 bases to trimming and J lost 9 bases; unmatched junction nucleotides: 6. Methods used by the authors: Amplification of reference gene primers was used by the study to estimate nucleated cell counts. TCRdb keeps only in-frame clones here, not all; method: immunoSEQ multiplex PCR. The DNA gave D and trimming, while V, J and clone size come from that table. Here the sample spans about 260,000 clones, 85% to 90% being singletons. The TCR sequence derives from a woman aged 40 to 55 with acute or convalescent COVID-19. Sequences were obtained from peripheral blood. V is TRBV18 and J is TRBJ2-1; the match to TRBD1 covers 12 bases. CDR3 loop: CASSPGTGGLGEQFF. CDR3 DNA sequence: TGTGCCAGCTCACCTGGGACAGGGGGCTTGGGTGAGCAGTTCTTC.